Listed below are T cell receptor beta chains from one sample, sequenced in a study of blood T cell repertoires in COVID-19. The table came from immunoSEQ multiplex PCR; TCRdb's copy has only in-frame clones and leaves some out. The data show around 28,000 clones, roughly 85% seen once. Sequencing was performed on peripheral blood. Receptors originate from a human donor in a cohort sampled during active COVID-19. Each CDR3 is given with its conserved first and last residue. Fields, in order: clone size, V gene, J gene, D gene, CDR3 DNA, CDR3 protein. A D gene is named only where the DNA matches it firmly. Only part of the rows carry a size: once, few, many, or a class if the clone is expanded.

.,TRBV18,TRBJ2-5,TRBD2,TGTGCCAGCTCACCGACTAGCGGGTTCCAAGAGACCCAGTACTTC,CASSPTSGFQETQYF
.,TRBV3-1/TRBV3-2,TRBJ1-1,.,TGTGCCAGCAGACCGGGACAGAACACTGAAGCTTTCTTT,CASRPGQNTEAFF
.,TRBV6-2/TRBV6-3,TRBJ1-1,.,TGTGCCAGCAGTGCACAGGGTGGGAACACTGAAGCTTTCTTT,CASSAQGGNTEAFF
.,TRBV27,TRBJ1-1,.,TGTGCCAGCAGTTTACGCCCGAATGGGGGCGGAGGCACTGAAGCTTTCTTT,CASSLRPNGGGGTEAFF
.,TRBV18,TRBJ2-6,.,TGTGCCAGCTCACCAGAGCAGGGATCTGGGGCCAACGTCCTGACTTTC,CASSPEQGSGANVLTF
.,TRBV27,TRBJ2-3,.,TGTGCCAGCGGGAGTCAGACACCGGGAGATACGCAGTATTTT,CASGSQTPGDTQYF
.,TRBV29-1,TRBJ2-2,.,TGCAGCGTTGTCGGGGGGACAGGCTACACCGGGGAGCTGTTTTTT,CSVVGGTGYTGELFF
.,TRBV9,TRBJ2-5,TRBD2,TGTGCCAGCAGCGCCTCGGCACGAGCGGGGGAGGGAGAGACCCAGTACTTC,CASSASARAGEGETQYF
.,TRBV5-1,TRBJ2-1,TRBD1,TGCGCCAGCAATTTACAGGGGGCTGATGAGCAGTTCTTC,CASNLQGADEQFF
.,TRBV14,TRBJ1-2,.,TGTGCCAGCAGCCAAGTATCTGACAGGTTATGGAGTGGCTACACCTTC,CASSQVSDRLWSGYTF
once,TRBV6-5,TRBJ2-7,.,TGTGCGATCGATGGGCCAGCCTACGAGCAGTACTTC,CAIDGPAYEQYF
few,TRBV5-1,TRBJ1-6,.,TGCGCCAGCAGCTTGGGACAGAATTCACCCCTCCACTTT,CASSLGQNSPLHF
.,TRBV18,TRBJ2-1,.,TGTGCCAGCTCACCACGGAATTTTGTATCTAGCTCCAACAATGAGCAGTTCTTC,CASSPRNFVSSSNNEQFF
.,TRBV11-2,TRBJ2-5,.,TGTGCCAGCAGCCCCGGTCTACTACAAGAGACCCAGTACTTC,CASSPGLLQETQYF
once,TRBV4-2,TRBJ2-2,TRBD2,TGTGCCAGCAGCCGAGTACTAGCGGGAGAGACCGGGGAGCTGTTTTTT,CASSRVLAGETGELFF
.,TRBV7-8,TRBJ1-1,TRBD1,TGTGCCAGCAGCTTATCCGGGACAGGGCTTGAAGCTTTCTTT,CASSLSGTGLEAFF
.,TRBV5-1,TRBJ2-5,.,TGCGCCAGCAGCCCCGCGGCCCGGGTCCAAGAGACCCAGTACTTC,CASSPAARVQETQYF
.,TRBV7-9,TRBJ2-5,.,TGTGCCAGCAGCCTACCGGACAGACAAGAGACCCAGTACTTC,CASSLPDRQETQYF
few,TRBV3-1/TRBV3-2,TRBJ2-7,TRBD2,TGTGCCAGCAGCCAAGGACTAGCAGCCTCCCTGGGGGAGCAGTACTTC,CASSQGLAASLGEQYF
.,TRBV19,TRBJ1-5,.,TGTGCCAGTAGTTACAGCCCGTATAGCAATCAGCCCCAGCATTTT,CASSYSPYSNQPQHF
few,TRBV7-8,TRBJ2-7,TRBD2,TGTGCCAGCAGACCCGGGACTAGCTTCTACGAGCAGTACTTC,CASRPGTSFYEQYF
.,TRBV5-1,TRBJ2-7,TRBD2,TGCGCCAGCAGCTTGGGGACTAGCGGGAGGTTGGGGGGGACCTACGAGCAGTACTTC,CASSLGTSGRLGGTYEQYF
.,TRBV7-4,TRBJ1-6,TRBD1,TGTGCCAGCAGCTGGCCGGGGACAGGGTTGCTGTCCTCCTATAATTCACCCCTCCACTTT,CASSWPGTGLLSSYNSPLHF
.,TRBV7-2,TRBJ2-3,.,TGTGCCAGCAGCTCCCTAGCGCGCACAGATACGCAGTATTTT,CASSSLARTDTQYF
.,TRBV7-6,TRBJ2-1,TRBD2,TGTGCCAGCAGCTGGGCCAGCGGGAGGGAAAGCAATGAGCAGTTCTTC,CASSWASGRESNEQFF